The 30 T cell receptor beta chains reported below all come from one sample, sequenced in a study of Graves' ophthalmopathy and Graves' hyperthyroidism. Researchers took RNA transcripts and amplified TCR beta CDR3 regions from them. An opening RT-PCR round employed HTBI primers and preceded a second-round multiplex PCR. TCRdb passed the multiplex PCR reads through MiXCR, listing each CDR3 protein once. In the table there are about 590,000 distinct CDR3 sequences, roughly 39% of which are singletons. The sequencing input was peripheral blood or thyroid tissue (not recorded which). The receptors were sampled from an adult man with Graves' hyperthyroidism.

A word on this clonotype: A much larger clone lies one base from this, so it may be a read error. The chain recombines TRBV2 with TRBJ1-6; 7 bases are a match to TRBD1. Germline V gene lookup returns CDR1 SNHLY and CDR2 FYNNEI. This CDR3 spans 15 amino acids. The CDR3 here is CDSSDKGGLASPLHF. The CDR3 bases are TGTGACAGCAGTGATAAAGGGGGCTTGGCTTCACCCCTCCACTTT.

Turning to this clonotype: The missing conserved phenylalanine or tryptophan at the end of this CDR3 makes a read error likely. The limits of the CDR3 on the DNA are not certain, so only TCRdb's listed CDR3 is given. J is TRBJ1-4 and V is TRBV10-3. CDR1 and CDR2 (germline): ENHRY, SYGVKD. Inclusive of both ends, the CDR3 amounts to 8 amino acids. CDR3 protein: CASSESTG.

This clonotype was recorded many times. The chain recombines TRBV7-8 with TRBJ1-2; D unresolved. The CDR3 consists of 12 residues. Germline-derived CDR1 and CDR2 are SGHVS and FQNEAQ. Trimming left V 4 bases short and J 8 bases short, with 11 bases between. The CDR3 DNA reads as TGTGCCAGCAGCTCCTACCTGGGAGGCTACACCTTC. Amino acid sequence: CASSSYLGGYTF.

This clonotype was detected many times. The J gene is TRBJ2-7, the V gene TRBV10-3; D unresolved. V was cut by 3 bases and J by 2 bases, with 11 bases left in between. This CDR3 has 14 amino acids. The germline V gene encodes CDR1 ENHRY and CDR2 SYGVKD. The CDR3 DNA reads TGTGCCATCAGTGAAACATCCGAGGCCTACGAGCAGTACTTC. Amino acid sequence: CAISETSEAYEQYF.

This clonotype was seen repeatedly, ten times or more. The rearrangement joins TRBV7-9 to TRBJ1-2; D is possibly TRBD1 (6 bases). V was trimmed by 2 bases and J by 3 bases, leaving 16 bases between them. This CDR3 contains 16 residues. Germline CDR1 is SEHNR and CDR2 is FQNEAQ (reference sequence). This CDR3 reads CASSLSRGLEDYGYTF. In nucleotides, the CDR3 is TGTGCCAGCAGCTTAAGCAGGGGCCTGGAGGACTATGGCTACACCTTC.

As DNA, the CDR3 is TGTGCCAGCAGTGACGACAGGGAGGATGAGCAGTTCTTC. It is translated as CASSDDREDEQFF. The chain has TRBV2 and TRBJ2-7; possible D gene TRBD1, 7 bases. Judging by the DNA end, TRBJ2-1 fits better; the J call may be wrong. CDR1 is SNHLY and CDR2 is FYNNEI in the germline V gene. This CDR3 is built from 13 residues.

V gene TRBV4-1 combines with J gene TRBJ2-5; D perhaps matches TRBD1 (6 bases). The CDR3 runs to 17 residues. Trimming removed 1 base at V and 0 bases at J, with 15 bases between. CDR1 is MGHRA, CDR2 YSYEKL, per germline. The CDR3 bases are TGCGCCAGCAGCCAAGCTTGGACAGAAGTGTACCAAGAGACCCAGTACTTC. Protein product: CASSQAWTEVYQETQYF.

This clonotype was seen many times. The chain links TRBV5-1 to TRBJ2-7; no firm D call. Germline V gene sequence: CDR1 SGHRS, CDR2 YFSETQ. Trimming pared 4 bases from V and 3 bases from J, leaving 17 bases between. The CDR3 is 15 amino acids. This CDR3 is CASSPESEFFYEQYF. The CDR3 bases are TGCGCCAGCAGCCCGGAGTCGGAGTTCTTCTACGAGCAGTACTTC.

This clonotype was recorded many times. The chain employs TRBV12-3 or TRBV12-4 and TRBJ1-3; D ambiguous. The length of the CDR3 is 12 residues. Trimming pared 5 bases from V and 4 bases from J, leaving 6 bases between. The CDR3 loop is CASSPPGNTIYF. The CDR3 nucleotides read TGTGCCAGCAGTCCCCCGGGAAACACCATATATTTT.

This clonotype was observed a handful of times. The CDR3 nucleotides are TGTGCCAGCAGTTACTCGACACTAGCGGGGGCCTACGAGCAGTACTTC. Its translation is CASSYSTLAGAYEQYF. The chain links TRBV6-5 to TRBJ2-7; 11 bases map to TRBD2. Germline CDR1 reads MNHEY; CDR2 reads SVGAGI. The CDR3 consists of 16 residues. V shed 0 bases and J 2 bases; nucleotides not matched to a gene: 3.

This clonotype was recorded at least ten times. The rearrangement links TRBV29-1 to TRBJ2-7, with 9 bases that match TRBD2. CDR1 and CDR2 (germline): SQVTM, ANQGSEA. V lost 3 bases, J lost 1 base, and 4 bases stayed unmatched. The CDR3 spans 14 residues. The CDR3 DNA follows: TGCAGCGTTGAGGGCCTAGCGGGGTCCTACGAGCAGTACTTC. Protein: CSVEGLAGSYEQYF.

This clonotype was seen only a few times. V gene TRBV27 combines with J gene TRBJ1-2; weak D call: TRBD1 (5 bases). The CDR3 contains 15 residues. V was cut by 3 bases and J by 1 base, with 12 bases left in between. CDR1 and CDR2 from the germline V gene are MNHEY and SMNVEV (reference sequence). The CDR3 loop is CASSFVAGSNYGYTF. CDR3 sequence (DNA): TGTGCCAGCAGTTTCGTGGCAGGGAGTAACTATGGCTACACCTTC.

A remark on this clonotype: This CDR3 is missing its conserved last phenylalanine or tryptophan, likely due to a read error. J is TRBJ2-7 and V is TRBV28; the D gene is possibly TRBD2 (6 bases). The CDR3 sequence is 13 residues long. Per germline, CDR1 MDHEN and CDR2 SYDVKM. V was pared by 5 bases and J by 7 bases, with 15 bases between. CDR3 nucleotides: TGTGCCAGCAGTCCGCGGGGCCTAAGGGAGCAGTACTCC. Amino acids: CASSPRGLREQYS.

This clonotype was counted ten times or more. V gene TRBV6-6 combines with J gene TRBJ2-7; 7 bases are shared with TRBD1. This CDR3 region has 16 residues. Germline values: CDR1 MNHNY, CDR2 SVGAGI (reference sequence). Unmatched junction bases numbered 6, after V lost 1 base and J lost 0 bases. The CDR3 nucleotides read TGTGCCAGCAGTTACTACGCCACAGGGGCCTCCTACGAGCAGTACTTC. This codes for CASSYYATGASYEQYF.

The chain employs TRBV29-1 and TRBJ2-5; 9 bases line up with TRBD2. V shed 7 bases, J shed 2 bases, and the junction held 5 bases outside the gene matches. Germline V gene data show CDR1 as SQVTM and CDR2 as ANQGSEA. This CDR3 spans 13 amino acids. The CDR3 DNA reads TGCAGCGCACCAGGACTAGCGCAAGAGACCCAGTACTTC. Its protein is CSAPGLAQETQYF.

This clonotype was seen more than once but under ten times. The chain recombines TRBV14 with TRBJ2-7, with TRBD2 matching 8 bases. The germline V gene has CDR1 SGHDN and CDR2 FVKESK. Trimming at V came to 3 bases and at J to 0 bases, leaving 7 bases not matched to a gene. This CDR3 spans 16 amino acids. The DNA of the CDR3 is TGTGCCAGCAGCCAGGGAGATAGCGGGGTCTCCTACGAGCAGTACTTC. Translated, it gives CASSQGDSGVSYEQYF.

Regarding this clonotype: This sequence may be a read error, since a much larger clone differs from it by one base. The chain recombines TRBV5-4 with TRBJ2-7, with 8 positions matching TRBD2. Germline-derived CDR1 and CDR2 are SGHNT and YYREEE (reference sequence). This CDR3 has 15 residues. Here the CDR3 reads CASSLEASGSYELYF. In DNA form, the CDR3 reads TGTGCCAGCAGCTTGGAGGCCAGCGGGAGTTACGAGCTGTACTTC.

This clonotype was seen many times. V gene TRBV3-1 combines with J gene TRBJ2-7, with 8 bases matching TRBD2. CDR3 length: 16 amino acids. J lost 2 bases, V lost 7 bases, and 13 bases had no gene match. The germline CDR1 and CDR2 sequences are LGHDT and YNNKEL (reference sequence). The CDR3 loop reads CASTSRTGGRAYEQYF. In nucleotides, the CDR3 is TGTGCCAGCACTTCCCGGACGGGAGGGAGAGCCTACGAGCAGTACTTC.

The chain employs TRBV20-1 and TRBJ2-2; D ambiguous. V lost 4 bases and J lost 8, with 14 bases in between. This CDR3 is built from 13 residues. Germline values: CDR1 DFQATT, CDR2 SNEGSKA (reference sequence). This chain's CDR3 is CSAIGTMTGELFF. CDR3 nucleotides: TGCAGTGCTATCGGCACGATGACAGGGGAGCTGTTTTTT.

In the case of this clonotype: Just one base apart from a much larger clone, this may be a read error. The CDR3 ends on some other residue instead of the conserved phenylalanine or tryptophan, so this is likely a read error. The J gene is TRBJ1-1, the V gene TRBV5-4; D is unresolved. Germline V gene sequence: CDR1 SGHNT, CDR2 YYREEE (reference sequence). The CDR3 spans 15 residues. V dropped 0 bases and J dropped 0 bases, with 9 bases sitting between them. The CDR3 reads CASSLDGLMNTEAFS. The CDR3 DNA reads as TGTGCCAGCAGCTTGGATGGACTCATGAACACTGAAGCTTTCTCT.

This clonotype occurred many times. This chain connects TRBV2 to TRBJ1-5; maybe TRBD1 (6 bases). CDR1 is SNHLY and CDR2 is FYNNEI in the germline V gene. The V gene lost 6 bases and the J gene lost 2 bases, with 14 bases spanning the gap. The CDR3 has 15 amino acids. The CDR3 sequence is CASRGNRVGNQPQHF. The CDR3 coding sequence is TGTGCCAGCAGGGGGAACAGGGTTGGCAATCAGCCCCAGCATTTT.

The rearrangement joins TRBV11-2 to TRBJ1-5; a possible D gene is TRBD1 (5 bases). The germline CDR1 and CDR2 sequences are SGHAT and FQNNGV. V was shortened by 5 bases and J by 4 bases, with 15 bases between the two germline ends. This CDR3 region has 15 residues. CDR3 amino acids: CASSPRAQQNQPQHF. The CDR3 DNA is TGTGCCAGCAGCCCCAGGGCCCAACAGAATCAGCCCCAGCATTTT.

This chain connects TRBV2 to TRBJ1-1; D unresolved. Germline lookup yields CDR1 SNHLY and CDR2 FYNNEI. V lost 8 bases and J lost 6, with 16 bases in between. CDR3 length: 13 residues. This CDR3 is CASPPYGASEAFF. The CDR3 DNA sequence: TGTGCCAGCCCACCATACGGCGCCTCTGAAGCTTTCTTT.

This clonotype has only a few counts. This chain links TRBV4-1 with TRBJ1-3; D is undetermined. The CDR3 is made up of 15 amino acids. Germline V gives CDR1 MGHRA, CDR2 YSYEKL. V lost 4 bases to trimming and J lost 4 bases, with 14 bases between them. CDR3 amino acids: CASSLLDTPGNTIYF. CDR3 nucleotide sequence: TGCGCCAGCAGCCTCTTAGACACGCCCGGAAACACCATATATTTT.

This clonotype was detected only a few times. CDR3 sequence (DNA): TGTGCCAGCAGTGACAAGGGACTAGCGTCCTACAATGAGCAGTTCTTC. Amino acid sequence: CASSDKGLASYNEQFF. This sequence joins TRBV2 and TRBJ2-1; 10 bases are a match to TRBD2. The CDR3 has 16 amino acids. Germline lookup yields CDR1 SNHLY and CDR2 FYNNEI. J lost 1 base, V lost 3 bases, and 3 bases had no gene match.

The V call is TRBV12-5, the J call TRBJ2-2; 8 bases align to TRBD1. Germline V gene lookup returns CDR1 LGHNT and CDR2 FRNRAP. The CDR3 is made up of 16 amino acids. After removal of 4 bases from V and 7 bases from J, the junction contained 11 bases not matched to a gene. The CDR3 bases are TGTGCTAGTGGTTGGGGGCCAGGGGGCGCGGTCGGGGAGCTGTTTTTT. Translated: CASGWGPGGAVGELFF.

This clonotype was seen many times. This rearrangement joins TRBV29-1 to TRBJ1-5, with D hard to call. V was shortened by 5 bases and J by 0 bases, with 14 bases between the two germline ends. Germline CDR1 SQVTM, CDR2 ANQGSEA. This CDR3 is built from 15 residues. CDR3 DNA sequence: TGCAGCGTTCTAACCCGAGTAGGTAGCAATCAGCCCCAGCATTTT. This codes for CSVLTRVGSNQPQHF.

At least ten counts were recorded for this clonotype. The V and J genes are TRBV4-2 and TRBJ1-1; tentatively, D is TRBD1 (5 bases). The CDR3 sequence is 16 residues long. CDR1 and CDR2 from the germline V gene are LGHNA and YNFKEQ. The ends were cut back, 1 base at V and 1 base at J, with 13 bases in the middle. CDR3 nucleotide sequence: TGTGCCAGCAGCCAAGTGGGGGTCACATCGAACACTGAAGCTTTCTTT. Protein sequence: CASSQVGVTSNTEAFF.

The chain joins TRBV5-8 to TRBJ2-2; D possibly corresponds to TRBD2 (6 bases). The CDR3 sequence is 15 residues long. V was shortened by 4 bases and J by 5 bases, with 15 bases between the two germline ends. Germline loops: CDR1 SGHTS, CDR2 YDEGEE. The CDR3 DNA reads TGTGCCAGCAGCGGGAGGACGTCTGGGACCGGGGAGCTGTTTTTT. Translating it yields CASSGRTSGTGELFF.

This sequence joins TRBV29-1 and TRBJ2-2; 8 nucleotides match TRBD1. The CDR3 is 17 amino acids. V lost 4 bases and J lost 6; bases outside the gene matches: 16. Germline CDR1 SQVTM, CDR2 ANQGSEA. The CDR3 reads CSVGITGGTGQSGELFF. In DNA form, the CDR3 reads TGCAGCGTTGGGATCACAGGGGGGACAGGCCAGTCCGGGGAGCTGTTTTTT.